Listed below are T cell receptor beta chains from one sample, sequenced in a study of identical twins. A single record per CDR3 protein comes from TCRdb applying MiXCR to the 5' RACE reads. The profile shows fewer than 650,000 distinct CDR3 sequences, under 8.5% of them singletons. A further study also used this sample, focusing on yellow fever vaccine responses in identical twins.

Input material: PBMCs. These receptors all stem from a woman in her late teens or twenties in good health. The CDR3 runs from the conserved cysteine through the conserved F or W. The D gene is left open where the match is weak. Where a row states a size, it is once, few, many or the class of an expanded clone; other rows omit it.

many	NA	TRBV5-6	TRBJ1-5	TGTGCCAGCAGCTTGGCCAGTCAAGGGCAGCCCCAGCATTTT	CASSLASQGQPQHF
many	NA	TRBV27	TRBJ1-4	TGTGCCAGCAGTCCAGGGTTGACTAATGAAAAACTGTTTTTT	CASSPGLTNEKLFF
many	NA	TRBV10-3	TRBJ2-2	TGTGCCACCCGGTTTTTGGACACCGGGGAGCTGTTTTTT	CATRFLDTGELFF
NA	NA	TRBV10-3	TRBJ1-5	TGTGCCATCAGTGAGAGATCAGGGGTTCAGCCCCAGCATTTT	CAISERSGVQPQHF
many	NA	TRBV10-2	TRBJ2-5	TGCGCCAGCAGTGAGCAGGGACAAGAGACCCAGTACTTC	CASSEQGQETQYF
few	NA	TRBV12-3/TRBV12-4	TRBJ2-5	TGTGCCAGCAGTTTAAGGGCGGGTGGCGGTGAGACCCAGTACTTC	CASSLRAGGGETQYF
NA	NA	TRBV20-1	TRBJ2-7	TGCAGTGCTAGAGATCGAGACTCTGCCGGGACCACCACGTACGAGCAGTACTTC	CSARDRDSAGTTTYEQYF
NA	NA	TRBV28	TRBJ2-7	TGTGCCAGCAGTCCCGGGACTGCGGCCGAGCAGTACTTC	CASSPGTAAEQYF
many	NA	TRBV10-3	TRBJ1-2	TGTGCCATCAGCCCATCAACTGAGTATGGCTACACCTTC	CAISPSTEYGYTF
NA	TRBD2	TRBV7-9	TRBJ2-5	TGTGCCAGCAGCTCTCCAATCGGGGGGCAAGAGACCCAGTACTTC	CASSSPIGGQETQYF
NA	NA	TRBV7-8	TRBJ2-7	TGTGCCAGCAGCTTAGGTGGGGGTGGCCGGGTGGAGCAGTACTTC	CASSLGGGGRVEQYF
NA	NA	TRBV5-1	TRBJ2-5	TGCGCCAGCAGCTTGGAACAGGGGAGGAAGACCCAGTACTTC	CASSLEQGRKTQYF
NA	NA	TRBV21-1	TRBJ2-3	TGTGCCAGCACCATGGCTAGCGGGATAGCAGATACGCAGTATTTT	CASTMASGIADTQYF
few	NA	TRBV6-5	TRBJ1-1	TGTGCCAGCAGTTACTCGACGGTTGGGAACACTGAAGCTTTCTTT	CASSYSTVGNTEAFF
few	NA	TRBV7-9	TRBJ2-4	TGTGCCAGCAGCTTGACAGGCGGCGCGGTGGACATTCAGTACTTC	CASSLTGGAVDIQYF
few	NA	TRBV4-2	TRBJ2-3	TGTGCCAGCAGCCAAGACTCCCCGGCAGGGAGATTCTACACAGATACGCAGTATTTT	CASSQDSPAGRFYTDTQYF
many	NA	TRBV5-1	TRBJ2-4	TGCGCCAGCAGCTTGGAAACGGGGTCCAAAAACATTCAGTACTTC	CASSLETGSKNIQYF
NA	TRBD2	TRBV6-2/TRBV6-3	TRBJ2-5	TGTGCCAGCAGACGGACTAGCGGGAGGTTACAAGAGACCCAGTACTTC	CASRRTSGRLQETQYF
few	NA	TRBV20-1	TRBJ1-1	TGCAGTGCCCGGGCCGGGAGGAACACTGAAGCTTTCTTT	CSARAGRNTEAFF
many	NA	TRBV12-3/TRBV12-4	TRBJ2-2	TGTGCCAGCAGGGTTTATACCGGGGAGCTGTTTTTT	CASRVYTGELFF
few	NA	TRBV6-4	TRBJ2-3	TGTGCCAGTCCGGACTGGGGCGCAGATACGCAGTATTTT	CASPDWGADTQYF
many	NA	TRBV9	TRBJ2-7	TGTGCCAGCAGCGAGTGGGGGGTGGCGAGTGAGCAGTACTTC	CASSEWGVASEQYF
many	TRBD1	TRBV12-3/TRBV12-4	TRBJ1-2	TGTGCCAGCAGCGGGGACAGTCCCTATGGCTACACCTTC	CASSGDSPYGYTF
many	TRBD2	TRBV4-1	TRBJ2-1	TGCGCCAGCAGCCATCCCAAGGGGACTAGTTGGGGTAATGAGCAGTTCTTC	CASSHPKGTSWGNEQFF
many	NA	TRBV5-1	TRBJ1-3	TGCGCCAGCAGCTTGGTAGGCGCCAACTCTGGAAACACCATATATTTT	CASSLVGANSGNTIYF
many	TRBD1	TRBV5-1	TRBJ2-2	TGCGCCAGCAGCCTAGACAGGGGTCAGACCGGGGAGCTGTTTTTT	CASSLDRGQTGELFF
many	NA	TRBV20-1	TRBJ2-4	TGCAGTGCTCACTGGCGCCAACCCATTCAGTACTTC	CSAHWRQPIQYF
few	TRBD1	TRBV24-1	TRBJ2-1	TGTGCCACCCAAGGGACAGGGGGTATTGAGCAGTTCTTC	CATQGTGGIEQFF